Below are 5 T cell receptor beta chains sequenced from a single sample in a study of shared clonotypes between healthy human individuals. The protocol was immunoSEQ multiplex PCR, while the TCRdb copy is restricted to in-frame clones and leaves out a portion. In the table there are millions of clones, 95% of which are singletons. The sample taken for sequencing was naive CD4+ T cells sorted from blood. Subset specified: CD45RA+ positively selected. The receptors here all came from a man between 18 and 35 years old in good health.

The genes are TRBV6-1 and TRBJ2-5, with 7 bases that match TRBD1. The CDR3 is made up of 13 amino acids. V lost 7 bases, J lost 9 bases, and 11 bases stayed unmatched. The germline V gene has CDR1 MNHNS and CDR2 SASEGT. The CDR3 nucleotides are TGTGCCAGCACTGGGACAGTCCTTTTGTCCCAGTACTTC. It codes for CASTGTVLLSQYF.

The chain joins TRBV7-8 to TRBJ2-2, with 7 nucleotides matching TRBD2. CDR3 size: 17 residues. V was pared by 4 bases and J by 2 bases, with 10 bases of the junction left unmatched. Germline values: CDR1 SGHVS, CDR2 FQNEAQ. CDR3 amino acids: CASSYAGDSHNTGELFF. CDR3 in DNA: TGTGCCAGCAGCTATGCGGGGGACTCTCATAACACCGGGGAGCTGTTTTTT. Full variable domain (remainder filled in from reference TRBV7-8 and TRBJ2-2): GAGVSQSPRYKVAKRGQDVALRCDPISGHVSLFWYQQALGQGPEFLTYFQNEAQLDKSGLPSDRFFAERPEGSVSTLKIQRTQQEDSAVYLCASSYAGDSHNTGELFFGEGSRLTVL.

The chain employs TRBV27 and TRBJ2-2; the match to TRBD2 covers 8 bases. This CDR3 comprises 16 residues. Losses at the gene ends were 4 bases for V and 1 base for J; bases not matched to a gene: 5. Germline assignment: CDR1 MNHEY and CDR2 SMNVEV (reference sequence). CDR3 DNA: TGTGCCAGCAGTTCGTTAGCGGGGTGGAACACCGGGGAGCTGTTTTTT. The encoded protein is CASSSLAGWNTGELFF.

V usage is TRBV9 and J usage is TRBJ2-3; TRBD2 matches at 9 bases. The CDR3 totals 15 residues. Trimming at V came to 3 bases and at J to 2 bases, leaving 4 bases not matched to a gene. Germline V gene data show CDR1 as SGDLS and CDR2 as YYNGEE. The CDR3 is CASSALAGATDTQYF. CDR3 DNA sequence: TGTGCCAGCAGCGCCTTAGCGGGAGCCACAGATACGCAGTATTTT. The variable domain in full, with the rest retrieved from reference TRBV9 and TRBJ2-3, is DSGVTQTPKHLITATGQRVTLRCSPRSGDLSVYWYQQSLDQGLQFLIQYYNGEERAKGNILERFSAQQFPDLHSELNLSSLELGDSALYFCASSALAGATDTQYFGPGTRLTVL.

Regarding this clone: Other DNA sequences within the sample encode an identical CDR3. CDR3 residues: CASSYRANEKLFF. In nucleotides, the CDR3 is TGTGCCAGCAGTTATCGGGCTAATGAAAAACTGTTTTTT. This chain connects TRBV6-6 to TRBJ1-4; unclear D gene. Germline loops: CDR1 MNHNY, CDR2 SVGAGI (reference sequence). Trimming shortened V by 3 bases and J by 3 bases, and 5 bases separated the two germline ends. The CDR3 length is 13 residues.